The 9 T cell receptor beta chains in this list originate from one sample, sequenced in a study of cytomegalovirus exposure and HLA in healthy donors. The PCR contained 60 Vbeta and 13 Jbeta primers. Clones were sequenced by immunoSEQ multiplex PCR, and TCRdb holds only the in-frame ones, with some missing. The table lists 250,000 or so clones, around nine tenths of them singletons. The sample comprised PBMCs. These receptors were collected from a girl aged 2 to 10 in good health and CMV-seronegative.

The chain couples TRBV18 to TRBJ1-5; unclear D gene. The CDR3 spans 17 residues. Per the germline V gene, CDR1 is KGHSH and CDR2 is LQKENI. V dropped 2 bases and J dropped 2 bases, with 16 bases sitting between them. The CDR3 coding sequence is TGTGCCAGCTCACCAACGCCTTCCGGTCTGGGCAATCAGCCCCAGCATTTT. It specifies CASSPTPSGLGNQPQHF.

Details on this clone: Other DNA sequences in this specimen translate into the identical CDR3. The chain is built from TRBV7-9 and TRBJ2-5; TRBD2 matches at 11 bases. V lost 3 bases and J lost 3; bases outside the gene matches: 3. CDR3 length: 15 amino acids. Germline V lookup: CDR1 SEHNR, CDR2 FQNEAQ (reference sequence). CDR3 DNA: TGTGCCAGCAGCTTGGGGACTAGCGGAAAAGAGACCCAGTACTTC. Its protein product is CASSLGTSGKETQYF.

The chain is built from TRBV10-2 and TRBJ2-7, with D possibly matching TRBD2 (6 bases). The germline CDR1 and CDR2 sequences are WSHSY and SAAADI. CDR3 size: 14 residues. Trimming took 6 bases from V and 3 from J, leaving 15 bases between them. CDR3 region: CASSAGTAGYEQYF. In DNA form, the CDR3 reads TGCGCCAGCAGCGCCGGGACTGCCGGCTACGAGCAGTACTTC.

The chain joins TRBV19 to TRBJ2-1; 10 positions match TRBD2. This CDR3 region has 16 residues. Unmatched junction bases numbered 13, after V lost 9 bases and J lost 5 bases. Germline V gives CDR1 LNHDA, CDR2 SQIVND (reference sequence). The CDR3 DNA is TGTGCCAGCCGTCCCTCAGGGCTAGCGGGAGACAATGAGCAGTTCTTC. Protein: CASRPSGLAGDNEQFF.

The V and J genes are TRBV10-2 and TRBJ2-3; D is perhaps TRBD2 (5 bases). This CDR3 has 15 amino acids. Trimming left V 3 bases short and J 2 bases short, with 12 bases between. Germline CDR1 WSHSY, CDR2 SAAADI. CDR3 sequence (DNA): TGCGCCAGCAGTGATGGCGGGCACCCCACAGATACGCAGTATTTT. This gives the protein CASSDGGHPTDTQYF.

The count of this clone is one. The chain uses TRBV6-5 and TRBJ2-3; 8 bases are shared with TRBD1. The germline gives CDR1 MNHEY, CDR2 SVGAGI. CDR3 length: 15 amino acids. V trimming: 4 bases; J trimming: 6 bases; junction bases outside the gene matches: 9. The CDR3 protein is CASSFSDRAADTQYF. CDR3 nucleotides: TGTGCCAGCAGTTTCTCGGACAGGGCGGCGGATACGCAGTATTTT.

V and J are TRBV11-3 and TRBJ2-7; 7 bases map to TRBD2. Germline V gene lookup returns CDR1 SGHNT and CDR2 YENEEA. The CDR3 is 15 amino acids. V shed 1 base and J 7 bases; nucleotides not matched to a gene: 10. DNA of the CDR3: TGTGCCAGCAGCTTAGTGGCGGGAGAAGCTGGGGAGCAGTACTTC. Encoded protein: CASSLVAGEAGEQYF. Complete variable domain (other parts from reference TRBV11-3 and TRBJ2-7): EAGVVQSPRYKIIEKKQPVAFWCNPISGHNTLYWYLQNLGQGPELLIRYENEEAVDDSQLPKDRFSAERLKGVDSTLKIQPAELGDSAVYLCASSLVAGEAGEQYFGPGTRLTVT.

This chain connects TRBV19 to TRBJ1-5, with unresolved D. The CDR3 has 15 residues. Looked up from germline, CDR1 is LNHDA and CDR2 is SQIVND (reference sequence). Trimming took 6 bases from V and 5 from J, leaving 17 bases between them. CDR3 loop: CASSPLPSPDQPQHF. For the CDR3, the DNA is TGTGCCAGTAGCCCCCTCCCGTCCCCGGATCAGCCCCAGCATTTT.

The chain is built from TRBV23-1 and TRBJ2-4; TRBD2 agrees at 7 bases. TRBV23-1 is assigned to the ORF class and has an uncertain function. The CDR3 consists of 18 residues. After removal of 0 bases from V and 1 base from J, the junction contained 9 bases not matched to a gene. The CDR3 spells CASSQSGTGGGAKNIQYF. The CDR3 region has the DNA TGCGCCAGCAGTCAATCTGGCACTGGGGGGGGTGCCAAAAACATTCAGTACTTC.